The T cell receptor beta chain described here comes from a study of shared clonotypes between healthy human individuals. Study results and caveats: Sampling covered blood only; tissue repertoires likely differ.

Points on this clone: The antigen is unknown.

The authors sequenced unsorted PBMC DNA on ten immunoSEQ deep assay plates. Under the authors' procedure: With immunoSEQ giving junction-only sequences and no quality scores, filtering differed. The data were produced by immunoSEQ multiplex PCR, yet TCRdb's version contains in-frame clones alone and is incomplete. From that table come the V and J calls and clone size; the DNA was used to work out D and trimming. This table has around 500,000 clones, 81% appearing once. Trimming left V 2 bases short and J 0 bases short, with 8 bases between. The CDR3 totals 14 residues. Germline loops: CDR1 SGHRS, CDR2 YFSETQ.

V and J are TRBV5-1 and TRBJ1-2; no reliable D call. This TCR was sampled from a woman between 40 and 50 years old in good health. Some clones in this sample may be carry-over from other donors' samples. Source material: PBMCs. CDR3 sequence (DNA): TGCGCCAGCAGCTTTGAGACTCCTAACTATGGCTACACCTTC. Translating gives CASSFETPNYGYTF.